These 11 T cell receptor beta chains were all obtained from the same sample, sequenced in a study of blood T cells in healthy people across ages. The second PCR ran roughly 6 to 11 cycles with a sample-barcoded 5' primer and J-beta primers. In TCRdb, the 5' RACE reads were re-called with MiXCR into one record per CDR3 protein. The sample lists some 780,000 distinct CDR3 sequences; about 56% were seen once. The sample was blood. The receptors were gathered from a middle-aged man in good health.

The rearrangement uses TRBV6-6 and TRBJ2-1; no definite D call. V gave up 2 bases and J gave up 4 bases, with 9 bases separating them. Germline loops: CDR1 MNHNY, CDR2 SVGAGI (reference sequence). The CDR3 sequence is 14 residues long. CDR3 in DNA: TGTGCCAGCAGTTACGGCACAGAATACAATGAGCAGTTCTTC. This codes for CASSYGTEYNEQFF.

V and J are TRBV18 and TRBJ1-5; a possible D gene is TRBD1 (5 bases). Germline V lookup: CDR1 KGHSH, CDR2 LQKENI. The CDR3 covers 13 residues. V lost 6 bases and J lost 1, with 7 bases in between. This CDR3 is CASSRQSNQPQHF. In DNA, the CDR3 is TGTGCCAGCTCGCGACAGAGCAATCAGCCCCAGCATTTT.

This clonotype turned up a few times. V gene TRBV2 combines with J gene TRBJ2-4; 7 nucleotides match TRBD2. The CDR3 has 13 amino acids. V shed 4 bases, J shed 11 bases, and the junction held 8 bases outside the gene matches. CDR1 and CDR2 (germline): SNHLY, FYNNEI. CDR3 DNA: TGTGCCAGCAGTGGGGAGCGGGATAAAGTTCAGTACTTC. Protein product: CASSGERDKVQYF.

The chain carries TRBV28 and TRBJ2-7; D may be TRBD1 or TRBD2 (5 bases each). The J call may be in error: the DNA end matches TRBJ2-5 better. CDR1 and CDR2 (germline): MDHEN, SYDVKM. The CDR3 runs 15 residues. The CDR3: CASSPLSEGWETQYF. The CDR3 nucleotides are TGTGCCAGCAGTCCTTTAAGTGAGGGGTGGGAGACCCAGTACTTC.

The CDR3 region is CASSDVGRVADTQYF. The CDR3 DNA follows: TGTGCCAGCAGCGATGTGGGACGAGTCGCAGATACGCAGTATTTT. The chain carries TRBV7-2 and TRBJ2-3; tentatively, D is TRBD1 or TRBD2 (5 bases each). The V end lost 5 bases, the J end lost 4 bases, and 16 bases lay between the germline ends. The CDR3 sequence is 15 residues long. The germline V gene has CDR1 SGHTA and CDR2 FQGNSA.

J is TRBJ2-7 and V is TRBV9; D gene ambiguous. The J call may be in error: the DNA end matches TRBJ2-5 better. This CDR3 comprises 12 residues. The germline gives CDR1 SGDLS, CDR2 YYNGEE. The CDR3 spells CASSVNSETQYF. CDR3 nucleotides: TGTGCCAGCAGCGTGAATAGCGAGACCCAGTACTTC.

This clonotype came up a few times. The chain recombines TRBV7-8 with TRBJ2-7, with 9 bases aligning to TRBD1. V was clipped by 1 base and J by 3 bases; unmatched bases: 7. The CDR3 has 16 residues. Germline lookup yields CDR1 SGHVS and CDR2 FQNEAQ. The CDR3: CASSLGYRGRYYEQYF. The DNA for the CDR3 is TGTGCCAGCAGCTTAGGTTACAGGGGGCGCTACTACGAGCAGTACTTC.

On this clonotype: One base away lies a much larger clone, so this may be a sequencing read error. CDR3 bases: TGTGCCAGCAGTTTTGCCCTGGATGAGCAGTTCTTC. It translates to CASSFALDEQFF. J is TRBJ2-1 and V is TRBV12-3 or TRBV12-4; D gene ambiguous. The V end lost 3 bases, the J end lost 8 bases, and 8 bases lay between the germline ends. This CDR3 is built from 12 residues.

The rearrangement links TRBV5-1 to TRBJ2-3; perhaps D is TRBD1 or TRBD2 (5 bases each). The CDR3 has 15 amino acids. With 3 bases removed from V and 3 bases from J, the gap between germline ends came to 14 bases. CDR1 and CDR2 (germline): SGHRS, YFSETQ. CDR3 in amino acids: CASSSAGSGTDTQYF. CDR3 coding DNA: TGCGCCAGCAGCTCTGCAGGGTCGGGGACAGATACGCAGTATTTT. Drawing the rest from reference TRBV5-1 and TRBJ2-3, the complete variable domain is KAGVTQTPRYLIKTRGQQVTLSCSPISGHRSVSWYQQTPGQGLQFLFEYFSETQRNKGNFPGRFSGRQFSNSRSEMNVSTLELGDSALYLCASSSAGSGTDTQYFGPGTRLTVL.

CDR3 bases: TGTGCCACCAGCAGAGATTGGGGACAGGGGAATTCACCCCTCCACTTT. Translation gives CATSRDWGQGNSPLHF. V is TRBV15 and J is TRBJ1-6; 10 nucleotides align to TRBD1. Trimming took 0 bases from V and 7 from J; bases not matched to a gene: 3. CDR1 is LNHNV, CDR2 YYDKDF, per germline (reference sequence). There are 16 residues in the CDR3.

This clonotype was seen a single time. One end of the junction does not line up with germline, which may come from a read error. This rearrangement joins TRBV6-5 to TRBJ1-1; D remains unclear. This CDR3 spans 13 amino acids. Germline V lookup: CDR1 MNHEY, CDR2 SVGAGI. The CDR3 sequence is CASSDSGPTEAFF. The CDR3, as DNA: TGTGCCAGCAGTGACTCAGGTCCCACTGAAGCTTTCTTT.